These T cell receptor beta chains were read from a single sample in a study of T cells in Graves' hyperthyroidism and ophthalmopathy. TCRdb passed the multiplex PCR reads through MiXCR, listing each CDR3 protein once. The profile shows a few hundred thousand distinct CDR3 sequences, over 10% of them singletons. Sequenced sample: blood. The source of these receptors is a woman between 18 and 29 years old with Graves' hyperthyroidism. CDR3s include the opening cysteine and the closing phenylalanine or tryptophan. The D gene is left open where the match is weak. Clone size is stated in some rows and not others, as once, few, many or a class when expanded.

D gene: .; clone size: many; V gene: TRBV19; J gene: TRBJ1-2; CDR3 DNA: TGTGCCAGTAGTTTAGGACAGAGTTCTAACTATGGCTACACCTTC; CDR3 protein: CASSLGQSSNYGYTF
D gene: TRBD2; clone size: many; V gene: TRBV7-2; J gene: TRBJ2-5; CDR3 DNA: TGTGCCAGCTCACTAGCGGGAGGTGGAGAGACCCAGTACTTC; CDR3 protein: CASSLAGGGETQYF
D gene: .; clone size: many; V gene: TRBV20-1; J gene: TRBJ2-3; CDR3 DNA: TGCAGTGCCGCACCAAGGGGAGATACGCAGTATTTT; CDR3 protein: CSAAPRGDTQYF
D gene: .; clone size: many; V gene: TRBV28; J gene: TRBJ2-7; CDR3 DNA: TGTGCCAGCAGGGGGGCGGACAGCTCCTACGAGCAGTACTTC; CDR3 protein: CASRGADSSYEQYF
D gene: TRBD1; clone size: many; V gene: TRBV15; J gene: TRBJ1-6; CDR3 DNA: TGTGCCACCATCAAGATGGAGGACAGGGGGCTTTCACCCCTCCACTTT; CDR3 protein: CATIKMEDRGLSPLHF
D gene: .; clone size: many; V gene: TRBV6-1; J gene: TRBJ1-2; CDR3 DNA: TGTGCCAGCAGCTTAGGGGGTCGAGGGTCCGATGGCTACACCTTC; CDR3 protein: CASSLGGRGSDGYTF
D gene: .; clone size: many; V gene: TRBV12-3/TRBV12-4; J gene: TRBJ1-1; CDR3 DNA: TGTGCCAGCAGCACCGGGATCGAAGCTTTCTTT; CDR3 protein: CASSTGIEAFF
D gene: TRBD1; clone size: once; V gene: TRBV28; J gene: TRBJ1-3; CDR3 DNA: TGTGCCAGCAGGCCGGGGGGGACAGGTGGCGACACCATATATTTT; CDR3 protein: CASRPGGTGGDTIYF
D gene: TRBD2; clone size: many; V gene: TRBV11-3; J gene: TRBJ2-3; CDR3 DNA: TGTGCCAGCAGCTCGAACGCAATAGCGGGAGGACGCACAGATACGCAGTATTTT; CDR3 protein: CASSSNAIAGGRTDTQYF
D gene: .; clone size: many; V gene: TRBV20-1; J gene: TRBJ2-3; CDR3 DNA: TGCAGTGCTAGAAATCCCAGGCAGGGGAGCACAGATACGCAGTATTTT; CDR3 protein: CSARNPRQGSTDTQYF
D gene: TRBD1; clone size: once; V gene: TRBV5-1; J gene: TRBJ1-6; CDR3 DNA: TGCGCCAGCAGCTTCGGAGACAGGGCTGAATCACCCCTCCACTTT; CDR3 protein: CASSFGDRAESPLHF
D gene: .; clone size: many; V gene: TRBV24-1; J gene: TRBJ2-1; CDR3 DNA: TGTGCCACCAGTGATCCCTCTCGTGTGGAGAGCTCCTACAATGAGCAGTTCTTC; CDR3 protein: CATSDPSRVESSYNEQFF
D gene: .; clone size: many; V gene: TRBV6-1; J gene: TRBJ2-2; CDR3 DNA: TGTGCCAGCAGTGCTAGCGCGAACACCGGGGAGCTGTTTTTT; CDR3 protein: CASSASANTGELFF
D gene: TRBD2; clone size: few; V gene: TRBV7-3; J gene: TRBJ2-5; CDR3 DNA: TGTGCCAGCAGTCCGGGGGGACCCCAGAAGACCCAGTACTTC; CDR3 protein: CASSPGGPQKTQYF
D gene: .; clone size: few; V gene: TRBV2; J gene: TRBJ1-1; CDR3 DNA: TGTGCCAGCGGCCTGGGGCCCGGCACTGAAGCTTTCTTT; CDR3 protein: CASGLGPGTEAFF
D gene: TRBD2; clone size: many; V gene: TRBV2; J gene: TRBJ2-1; CDR3 DNA: TGTGCCAGCAGTGTACTAGCGGGGTCCAATGAGCAGTTCTTC; CDR3 protein: CASSVLAGSNEQFF
D gene: TRBD2; clone size: few; V gene: TRBV5-6; J gene: TRBJ2-1; CDR3 DNA: TGTGCCAGCAGCTTCGGGCTAGCGGGGACCTACAATGAGCAGTTCTTC; CDR3 protein: CASSFGLAGTYNEQFF
D gene: .; clone size: .; V gene: TRBV9; J gene: TRBJ1-1; CDR3 DNA: TGTGCCAGCAGCGAGCGGGGGCGGACTGAAGCTTTCTTT; CDR3 protein: CASSERGRTEAFF
D gene: .; clone size: many; V gene: TRBV28; J gene: TRBJ1-5; CDR3 DNA: TGTGCCAGCAGTCCCAGCCCCAATCAGCCCCAGCATTTT; CDR3 protein: CASSPSPNQPQHF
D gene: TRBD1; clone size: .; V gene: TRBV18; J gene: TRBJ1-2; CDR3 DNA: TGTGCCAGCTCACCAATTCCTGGGACAGCTAACTATGGCTACACCTTC; CDR3 protein: CASSPIPGTANYGYTF
D gene: .; clone size: few; V gene: TRBV6-5; J gene: TRBJ1-3; CDR3 DNA: TGTGCCAGCAGTTACTCTTCGGGGTCTGGAAACACCATATATTTT; CDR3 protein: CASSYSSGSGNTIYF
D gene: TRBD1; clone size: many; V gene: TRBV7-2; J gene: TRBJ1-5; CDR3 DNA: TGTGCCAGCAGCCAACAGGGGATCAGTGATCAGCCCCAGCATTTT; CDR3 protein: CASSQQGISDQPQHF
D gene: .; clone size: many; V gene: TRBV24-1; J gene: TRBJ2-7; CDR3 DNA: TGTGCCACCAGTGAGTCCCCGGACTCCTACGAGCAGTACTTC; CDR3 protein: CATSESPDSYEQYF
D gene: .; clone size: few; V gene: TRBV2; J gene: TRBJ2-7; CDR3 DNA: TGTGCCAGCAGTGGGATCTTTGGGGGCTACGAGCAGTACTTC; CDR3 protein: CASSGIFGGYEQYF
D gene: TRBD1; clone size: few; V gene: TRBV6-1; J gene: TRBJ1-4; CDR3 DNA: TGTGCCAGCTCGTGGACAGGTATCGAAAAACTGTTTTTT; CDR3 protein: CASSWTGIEKLFF
D gene: .; clone size: .; V gene: TRBV3-2; J gene: TRBJ2-7; CDR3 DNA: TGTGCCAGCAGCCCTCTGGGGGGGAGGGCAAACGAGCAGTACTTC; CDR3 protein: CASSPLGGRANEQYF
D gene: .; clone size: many; V gene: TRBV7-9; J gene: TRBJ2-1; CDR3 DNA: TGTGCCAGCAGCTTAGCTACCCCCCCGCTAGCGCCCCGAGAGAGAGAGCAGTTCTTC; CDR3 protein: CASSLATPPLAPREREQFF
D gene: TRBD1; clone size: many; V gene: TRBV3-1; J gene: TRBJ2-1; CDR3 DNA: TGTGCCAGCAGCTTAAGGTACAGGGGGCGAAACAATGAGCAGTTCTTC; CDR3 protein: CASSLRYRGRNNEQFF
D gene: .; clone size: .; V gene: TRBV28; J gene: TRBJ2-5; CDR3 DNA: TGTGCCAGCAGTTTATCACAGAAAGAGACCCAGTACTTC; CDR3 protein: CASSLSQKETQYF
D gene: .; clone size: many; V gene: TRBV18; J gene: TRBJ2-7; CDR3 DNA: TGTGCCAGCTCACCAGGGGACAAGACCTACGAGCAGTACTTC; CDR3 protein: CASSPGDKTYEQYF
D gene: TRBD1; clone size: many; V gene: TRBV3-1; J gene: TRBJ1-1; CDR3 DNA: TGTGCCAGCAGCCAAGGCGACAGGGGATGGGCTGAAGCTTTCTTT; CDR3 protein: CASSQGDRGWAEAFF
D gene: TRBD1; clone size: .; V gene: TRBV27; J gene: TRBJ1-6; CDR3 DNA: TGTGCCAGCAGACCCGACAGGGGCCGCTCCTATAATTCACCCCTCCACTTT; CDR3 protein: CASRPDRGRSYNSPLHF
D gene: TRBD1; clone size: many; V gene: TRBV5-1; J gene: TRBJ2-7; CDR3 DNA: TGCGCCAGCAGCACCCGGGACAGCTCCTACGAGCAGTACTTC; CDR3 protein: CASSTRDSSYEQYF
D gene: .; clone size: many; V gene: TRBV6-1; J gene: TRBJ1-6; CDR3 DNA: TGTGCCGACGGCTCCCCGGGAAATAATTCACCCCTCCACTTT; CDR3 protein: CADGSPGNNSPLHF
D gene: TRBD2; clone size: .; V gene: TRBV20-1; J gene: TRBJ2-3; CDR3 DNA: TGCAGTGCTCCCGTAGCGGGAGGAACCAGGATCACAGATACGCAGTATTTT; CDR3 protein: CSAPVAGGTRITDTQYF
D gene: .; clone size: .; V gene: TRBV27; J gene: TRBJ1-3; CDR3 DNA: TGTGCCAGACTAGGGCGCAGGAACTCTGGAAACACCATATATTTT; CDR3 protein: CARLGRRNSGNTIYF
D gene: TRBD2; clone size: many; V gene: TRBV20-1; J gene: TRBJ2-2; CDR3 DNA: TGCAGTGCTCCTAGCGGGGGGAACACCGGGGAGCTGTTTTTT; CDR3 protein: CSAPSGGNTGELFF
D gene: .; clone size: many; V gene: TRBV12-3/TRBV12-4; J gene: TRBJ1-2; CDR3 DNA: TGTGCCAGCAGTTTGGACAGAGCAGGAAACTATGGCTACACCTTC; CDR3 protein: CASSLDRAGNYGYTF
D gene: .; clone size: many; V gene: TRBV2; J gene: TRBJ2-1; CDR3 DNA: TGTGCCAGCAGTGAGGTTAGGACTACGAATGAGCAGTTCTTC; CDR3 protein: CASSEVRTTNEQFF
D gene: TRBD2; clone size: many; V gene: TRBV6-1; J gene: TRBJ2-3; CDR3 DNA: TGTGCCAGCCGCGGGCGAGCGGGGCCCCACACAGATACGCAGTATTTT; CDR3 protein: CASRGRAGPHTDTQYF
D gene: .; clone size: many; V gene: TRBV2; J gene: TRBJ1-1; CDR3 DNA: TGTGCCAGCAACGGGGACCAGGTCCCTGAAGCTTTCTTT; CDR3 protein: CASNGDQVPEAFF
D gene: .; clone size: few; V gene: TRBV6-1; J gene: TRBJ1-1; CDR3 DNA: TGTGCCAGCAGTGATCAGCCGGGCAAAGCTTTCTTT; CDR3 protein: CASSDQPGKAFF
D gene: .; clone size: many; V gene: TRBV27; J gene: TRBJ1-2; CDR3 DNA: TGTGCCAGCAGTTTGGTGGGGGGGACAACTAACTATGGCTACACCTTC; CDR3 protein: CASSLVGGTTNYGYTF
D gene: TRBD2; clone size: many; V gene: TRBV7-3; J gene: TRBJ2-1; CDR3 DNA: TGTGCCAGCAGCTTACGGGCGGCGGGGGGCCAAAATGAGCAGTTCTTC; CDR3 protein: CASSLRAAGGQNEQFF
D gene: .; clone size: many; V gene: TRBV12-5; J gene: TRBJ2-1; CDR3 DNA: TGTGCTAGTGGTTTACGCCGCAGCGATGAGCAGTTCTTC; CDR3 protein: CASGLRRSDEQFF
D gene: TRBD1; clone size: few; V gene: TRBV5-6; J gene: TRBJ2-1; CDR3 DNA: TGTGCCAGCAGCCCCGGTGACAGGGACACCCCCCAGCAGTTCTTC; CDR3 protein: CASSPGDRDTPQQFF
D gene: TRBD2; clone size: few; V gene: TRBV30; J gene: TRBJ2-7; CDR3 DNA: TGTGCCTGGGGTGGAAATAGCGGGAGCCACGAGCAGTACTTC; CDR3 protein: CAWGGNSGSHEQYF
D gene: .; clone size: many; V gene: TRBV20-1; J gene: TRBJ2-7; CDR3 DNA: TGCAGTGCTAACGGACGCACACTCCCCTACGAGCAGTACTTC; CDR3 protein: CSANGRTLPYEQYF